The rows below give T cell receptor beta chains drawn from one sample of a study of memory B cells and T cells in multiple sclerosis. Sequencing used immunoSEQ multiplex PCR; TCRdb keeps in-frame clones, though not all of them. The data contain about 45,000 clones, over 75% of them seen just once; the ten biggest clones take up 1.1%. Their specific antigens are unknown. The sequenced sample was PBMCs from blood kept in culture. Receptors were obtained from a human donor with multiple sclerosis. Each CDR3 is given with its conserved first and last residue. The D gene is left open where the match is weak. A row's size may be missing; if present it is once, few, many or a size class.

D gene	V gene	clone size	J gene	CDR3 protein	CDR3 DNA
.	TRBV6-5	.	TRBJ1-1	CASSYRANTEAFF	TGTGCCAGCAGTTACAGGGCGAACACTGAAGCTTTCTTT
TRBD1	TRBV2	.	TRBJ1-5	CASSGQGSGNQPQHF	TGTGCCAGTTCGGGACAGGGTTCCGGCAATCAGCCCCAGCATTTT
.	TRBV27	.	TRBJ1-6	CASSQDRTGVSPLHF	TGTGCCAGCAGCCAAGACAGGACTGGTGTTTCACCCCTCCACTTT
TRBD2	TRBV7-3	.	TRBJ2-3	CASSLTLAGGPDTQYF	TGTGCCAGCAGCCTAACCCTAGCGGGGGGTCCAGATACGCAGTATTTT
.	TRBV5-5	.	TRBJ2-1	CASSFGISYNEQFF	TGTGCCAGCAGCTTCGGAATCTCCTACAATGAGCAGTTCTTC
.	TRBV4-3	.	TRBJ2-1	CASSQDSASPSYNEQFF	TGCGCCAGCAGCCAAGATTCGGCTAGCCCCTCCTACAATGAGCAGTTCTTC
.	TRBV10-2	.	TRBJ1-1	CASSDMGPEAFF	TGCGCCAGCAGTGATATGGGCCCTGAAGCTTTCTTT
TRBD2	TRBV6-5	.	TRBJ2-7	CASSYSLAGGGVEQYF	TGTGCCAGCAGTTACTCGCTAGCGGGGGGCGGCGTCGAGCAGTACTTC
.	TRBV5-3	.	TRBJ2-7	CARSLKIMSYEQYF	TGTGCCAGAAGCTTGAAGATAATGTCCTACGAGCAGTACTTC
TRBD2	TRBV10-1	few	TRBJ2-7	CASSERLAGGLVEQYF	TGCGCCAGCAGTGAGCGTCTAGCGGGGGGCCTAGTCGAGCAGTACTTC
TRBD1	TRBV6-5	.	TRBJ2-7	CASSPGTEALEQYF	TGTGCCAGCAGCCCCGGGACAGAGGCGCTCGAGCAGTACTTC
TRBD1	TRBV6-5	.	TRBJ1-1	CASSYQGQGFTEAFF	TGTGCCAGCAGTTACCAGGGACAGGGGTTCACTGAAGCTTTCTTT
.	TRBV9	.	TRBJ2-7	CASSVDRDGEQYF	TGTGCCAGCAGCGTAGACAGGGACGGCGAGCAGTACTTC
.	TRBV28	.	TRBJ1-2	CASTREGGYTF	TGTGCCAGCACCAGGGAGGGAGGCTACACCTTC
.	TRBV28	.	TRBJ2-1	CASSLSYDEQFF	TGTGCCAGCAGTCTTTCTTACGATGAGCAGTTCTTC
.	TRBV7-2	once	TRBJ2-3	CASSAYHDTDTQYF	TGTGCCAGCAGCGCTTATCACGACACAGATACGCAGTATTTT
TRBD1	TRBV19	few	TRBJ1-5	CASSNLGTGEGNQPQHF	TGTGCCAGTAGTAACCTCGGGACAGGGGAGGGTAATCAGCCCCAGCATTTT
.	TRBV6-5	.	TRBJ1-1	CASSYKPTGNTEAFF	TGTGCCAGCAGTTACAAACCGACAGGGAACACTGAAGCTTTCTTT
.	TRBV11-2	.	TRBJ1-2	CASSLVTKSYGYTF	TGTGCCAGCAGCTTAGTGACCAAGAGCTATGGCTACACCTTC
.	TRBV7-2	once	TRBJ2-5	CASSVQETQYF	TGTGCCAGCAGCGTACAAGAGACCCAGTACTTC
.	TRBV11-2	.	TRBJ1-1	CASSLQIMNTEAFF	TGTGCCAGCAGCTTGCAGATCATGAACACTGAAGCTTTCTTT
.	TRBV6-5	.	TRBJ2-1	CASSGDQTTLFF	TGTGCCAGCAGCGGGGACCAAACAACATTGTTCTTC
TRBD2	TRBV10-3	.	TRBJ2-3	CAIGSGGAVLDTQYF	TGTGCCATCGGTAGCGGGGGCGCGGTTCTTGATACGCAGTATTTT
.	TRBV19	few	TRBJ1-4	CASSIQATVGEKLFF	TGTGCCAGTAGTATACAAGCGACGGTCGGTGAAAAACTGTTTTTT
.	TRBV7-6	.	TRBJ1-2	CASSPTGSQVYGYTF	TGTGCCAGCAGCCCGACAGGTTCCCAAGTCTATGGCTACACCTTC
.	TRBV7-9	once	TRBJ1-1	CASSFDFQVGAFF	TGTGCCAGCAGTTTCGACTTCCAAGTGGGAGCTTTCTTT
.	TRBV4-1	.	TRBJ2-3	CASSQVPDTQYF	TGCGCCAGCAGCCAAGTCCCAGATACGCAGTATTTT
.	TRBV30	.	TRBJ1-1	CAWSVFSGLGGTEAFF	TGTGCCTGGAGTGTATTCTCAGGGCTCGGGGGCACTGAAGCTTTCTTT
.	TRBV27	.	TRBJ1-5	CASSLGGRGQPQHF	TGTGCCAGCAGTTTAGGAGGGAGAGGGCAGCCCCAGCATTTT
TRBD2	TRBV7-2	.	TRBJ2-1	CASSRAGNEQFF	TGTGCCAGCAGCCGAGCGGGGAATGAGCAGTTCTTC
.	TRBV5-1	.	TRBJ1-2	CASSLDRRSYGYTF	TGCGCCAGCAGCTTGGACAGGAGGAGCTATGGCTACACCTTC
.	TRBV4-1	.	TRBJ2-5	CASSQGSIALQETQYF	TGCGCCAGCAGCCAAGGGTCCATAGCGCTCCAAGAGACCCAGTACTTC
.	TRBV7-9	few	TRBJ2-5	CASSSRVPSVQETQYF	TGTGCCAGCAGCTCGAGGGTCCCGTCCGTCCAAGAGACCCAGTACTTC
TRBD1	TRBV4-2	.	TRBJ1-2	CASSQDRSGTGTGGYTF	TGTGCCAGCAGCCAAGATCGATCCGGGACAGGGACTGGAGGCTACACCTTC
.	TRBV2	few	TRBJ2-5	CASTGGNQETQYF	TGTGCCAGCACCGGGGGCAACCAAGAGACCCAGTACTTC
.	TRBV6-1	.	TRBJ1-1	CASRRTENTEAFF	TGTGCCAGCAGGAGGACCGAGAACACTGAAGCTTTCTTT
TRBD2	TRBV19	.	TRBJ2-5	CASSGTSGGAGETQYF	TGTGCCAGTTCAGGGACTAGCGGGGGGGCCGGGGAGACCCAGTACTTC
TRBD2	TRBV5-1	.	TRBJ2-1	CASNGRGDSYNEQFF	TGCGCCAGCAATGGACGGGGGGACTCCTACAATGAGCAGTTCTTC
.	TRBV28	few	TRBJ1-1	CAIKENTEAFF	TGTGCCATTAAGGAGAACACTGAAGCTTTCTTT